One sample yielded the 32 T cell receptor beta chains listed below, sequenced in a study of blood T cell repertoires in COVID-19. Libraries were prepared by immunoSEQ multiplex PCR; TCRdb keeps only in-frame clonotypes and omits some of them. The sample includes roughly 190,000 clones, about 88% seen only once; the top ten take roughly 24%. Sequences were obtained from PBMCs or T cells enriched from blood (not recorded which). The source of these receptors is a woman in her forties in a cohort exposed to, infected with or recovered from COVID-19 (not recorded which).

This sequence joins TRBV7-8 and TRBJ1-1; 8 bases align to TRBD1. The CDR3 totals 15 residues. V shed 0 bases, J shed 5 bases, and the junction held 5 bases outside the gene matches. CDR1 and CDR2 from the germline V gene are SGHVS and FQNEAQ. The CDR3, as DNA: TGTGCCAGCAGCTTAGCGTACAGGGGGGGAACTGAAGCTTTCTTT. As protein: CASSLAYRGGTEAFF. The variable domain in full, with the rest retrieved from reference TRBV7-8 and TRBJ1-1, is GAGVSQSPRYKVAKRGQDVALRCDPISGHVSLFWYQQALGQGPEFLTYFQNEAQLDKSGLPSDRFFAERPEGSVSTLKIQRTQQEDSAVYLCASSLAYRGGTEAFFGQGTRLTVV.

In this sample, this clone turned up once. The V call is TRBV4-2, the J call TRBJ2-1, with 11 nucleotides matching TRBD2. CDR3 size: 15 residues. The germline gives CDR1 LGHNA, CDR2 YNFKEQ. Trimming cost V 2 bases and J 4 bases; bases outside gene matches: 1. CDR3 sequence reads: CASSQTSGSYNEQFF. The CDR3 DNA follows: TGTGCCAGCAGCCAAACTAGCGGGAGTTACAATGAGCAGTTCTTC.

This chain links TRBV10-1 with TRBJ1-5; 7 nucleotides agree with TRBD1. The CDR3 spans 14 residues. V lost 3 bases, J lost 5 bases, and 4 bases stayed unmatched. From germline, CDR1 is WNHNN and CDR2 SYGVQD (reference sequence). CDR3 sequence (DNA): TGCGCCAGCAGTGAAGGGACAGCCTATCAGCCCCAGCATTTT. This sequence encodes CASSEGTAYQPQHF.

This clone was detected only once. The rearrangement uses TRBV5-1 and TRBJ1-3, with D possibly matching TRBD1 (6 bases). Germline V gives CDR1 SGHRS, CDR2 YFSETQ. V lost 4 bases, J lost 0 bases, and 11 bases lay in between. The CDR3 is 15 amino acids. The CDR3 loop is CASSNSGASGNTIYF. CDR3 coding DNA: TGCGCCAGCAGCAACTCAGGGGCCTCTGGAAACACCATATATTTT.

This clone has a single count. This chain's CDR3 is CASSFLAGDRNEQFF. The CDR3 DNA sequence: TGTGCCAGCAGCTTTCTAGCGGGAGATCGGAATGAGCAGTTCTTC. This chain links TRBV7-9 with TRBJ2-1; 10 bases are shared with TRBD2. Germline lookup yields CDR1 SEHNR and CDR2 FQNEAQ (reference sequence). V dropped 3 bases and J dropped 7; count of bases not matched to a gene: 6. The CDR3 is made up of 15 amino acids.

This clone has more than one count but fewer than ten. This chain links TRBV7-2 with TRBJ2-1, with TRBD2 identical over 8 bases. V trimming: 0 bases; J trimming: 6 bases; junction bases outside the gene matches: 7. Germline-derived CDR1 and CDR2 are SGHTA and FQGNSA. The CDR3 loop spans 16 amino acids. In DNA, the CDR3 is TGTGCCAGCAGCTTAGCCGGGAGGGCGGGCGGCAATGAGCAGTTCTTC. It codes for CASSLAGRAGGNEQFF.

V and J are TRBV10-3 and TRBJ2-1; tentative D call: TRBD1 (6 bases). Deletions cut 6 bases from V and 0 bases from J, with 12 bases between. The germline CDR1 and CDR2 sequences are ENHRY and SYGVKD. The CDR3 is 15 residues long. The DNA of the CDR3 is TGTGCCATCAGCCGACAGGAAAGCTCCTACAATGAGCAGTTCTTC. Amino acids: CAISRQESSYNEQFF.

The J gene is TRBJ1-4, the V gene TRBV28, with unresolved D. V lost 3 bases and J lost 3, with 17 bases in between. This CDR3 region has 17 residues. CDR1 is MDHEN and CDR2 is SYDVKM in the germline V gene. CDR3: CASSFLPRVWANEKLFF. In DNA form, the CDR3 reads TGTGCCAGCAGTTTCTTGCCTCGGGTGTGGGCTAATGAAAAACTGTTTTTT.

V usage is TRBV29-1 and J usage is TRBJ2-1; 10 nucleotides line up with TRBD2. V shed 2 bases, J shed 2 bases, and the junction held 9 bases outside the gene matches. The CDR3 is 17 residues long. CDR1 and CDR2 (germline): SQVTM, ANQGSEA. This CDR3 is CSVESGRAGFPYNEQFF. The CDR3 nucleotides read TGCAGCGTTGAAAGCGGGAGGGCCGGTTTTCCCTACAATGAGCAGTTCTTC.

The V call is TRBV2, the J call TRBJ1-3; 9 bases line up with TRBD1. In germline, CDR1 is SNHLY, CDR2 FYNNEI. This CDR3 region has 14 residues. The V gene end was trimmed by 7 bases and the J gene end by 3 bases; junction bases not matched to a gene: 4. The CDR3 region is CASTGGQGGNTIYF. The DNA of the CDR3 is TGTGCCAGCACCGGGGGACAGGGTGGAAACACCATATATTTT.

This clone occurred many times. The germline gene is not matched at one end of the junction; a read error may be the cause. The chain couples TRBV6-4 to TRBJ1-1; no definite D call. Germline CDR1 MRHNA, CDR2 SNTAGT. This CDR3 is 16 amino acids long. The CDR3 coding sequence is TGTGCCAGCAGTGACTCGCCGGGGTCCGGGAACGCTGAAGCTTTCTTT. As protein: CASSDSPGSGNAEAFF.

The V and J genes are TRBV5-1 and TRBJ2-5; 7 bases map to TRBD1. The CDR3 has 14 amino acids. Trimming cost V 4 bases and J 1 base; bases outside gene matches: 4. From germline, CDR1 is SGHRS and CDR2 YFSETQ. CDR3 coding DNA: TGCGCCAGCAGCCACGGGACAGCCCAAGAGACCCAGTACTTC. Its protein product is CASSHGTAQETQYF. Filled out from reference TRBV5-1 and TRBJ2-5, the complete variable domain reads KAGVTQTPRYLIKTRGQQVTLSCSPISGHRSVSWYQQTPGQGLQFLFEYFSETQRNKGNFPGRFSGRQFSNSRSEMNVSTLELGDSALYLCASSHGTAQETQYFGPGTRLLVL.

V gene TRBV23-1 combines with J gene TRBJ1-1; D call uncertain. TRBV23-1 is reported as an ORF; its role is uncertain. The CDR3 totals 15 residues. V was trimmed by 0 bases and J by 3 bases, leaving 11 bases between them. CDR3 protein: CASSQSWHPDTEAFF. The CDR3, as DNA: TGCGCCAGCAGTCAATCTTGGCATCCCGACACTGAAGCTTTCTTT.

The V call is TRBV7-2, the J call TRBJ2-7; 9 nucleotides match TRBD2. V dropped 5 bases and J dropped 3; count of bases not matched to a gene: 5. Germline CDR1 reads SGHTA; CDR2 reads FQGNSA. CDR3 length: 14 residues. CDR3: CASSLGLANYEQYF. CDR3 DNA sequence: TGTGCCAGCAGCCTCGGACTAGCGAACTACGAGCAGTACTTC.

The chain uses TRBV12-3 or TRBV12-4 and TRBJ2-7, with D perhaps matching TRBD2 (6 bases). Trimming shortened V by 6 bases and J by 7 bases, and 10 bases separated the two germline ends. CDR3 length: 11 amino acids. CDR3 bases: TGTGCCAGCAGGGGGGGAAGGGAGCAGTACTTC. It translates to CASRGGREQYF.

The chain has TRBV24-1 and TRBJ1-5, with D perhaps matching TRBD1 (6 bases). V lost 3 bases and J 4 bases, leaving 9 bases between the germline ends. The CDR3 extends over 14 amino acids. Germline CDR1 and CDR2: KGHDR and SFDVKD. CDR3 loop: CATSDQGMNQPQHF. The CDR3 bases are TGTGCCACCAGTGATCAGGGGATGAATCAGCCCCAGCATTTT.

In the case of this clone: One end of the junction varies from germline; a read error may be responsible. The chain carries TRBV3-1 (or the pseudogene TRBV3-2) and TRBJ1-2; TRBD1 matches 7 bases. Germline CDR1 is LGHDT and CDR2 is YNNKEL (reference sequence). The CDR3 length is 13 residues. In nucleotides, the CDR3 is TGTGCCAGCAGACAAGACAGGGCCTATGGCTACACCTTC. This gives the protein CASRQDRAYGYTF.

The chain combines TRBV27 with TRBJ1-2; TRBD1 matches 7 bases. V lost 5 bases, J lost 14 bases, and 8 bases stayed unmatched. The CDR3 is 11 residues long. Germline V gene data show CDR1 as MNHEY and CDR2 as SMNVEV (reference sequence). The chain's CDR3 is CASSGPGGRTF. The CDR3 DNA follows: TGTGCCAGCAGTGGTCCAGGGGGGAGGACCTTC.

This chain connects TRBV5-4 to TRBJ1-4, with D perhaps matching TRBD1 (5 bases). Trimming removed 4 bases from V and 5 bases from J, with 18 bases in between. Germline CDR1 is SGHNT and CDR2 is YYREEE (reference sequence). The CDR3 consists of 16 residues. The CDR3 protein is CASSPGGLTRNEKLFF. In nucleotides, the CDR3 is TGTGCCAGCAGCCCCGGGGGACTTACCCGCAATGAAAAACTGTTTTTT.

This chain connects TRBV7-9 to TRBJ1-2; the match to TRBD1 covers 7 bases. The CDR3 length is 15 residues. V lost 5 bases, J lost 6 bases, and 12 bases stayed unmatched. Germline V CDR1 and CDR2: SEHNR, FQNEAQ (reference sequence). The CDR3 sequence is CASSPRRGTENGYTF. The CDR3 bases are TGTGCCAGCAGCCCGAGGAGGGGGACAGAGAATGGCTACACCTTC.

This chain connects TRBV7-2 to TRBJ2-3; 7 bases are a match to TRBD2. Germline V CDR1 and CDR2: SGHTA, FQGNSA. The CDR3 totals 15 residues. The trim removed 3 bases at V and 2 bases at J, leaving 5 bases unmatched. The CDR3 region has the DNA TGTGCCAGCAGCTTGGGGGAGGGCCACACAGATACGCAGTATTTT. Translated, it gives CASSLGEGHTDTQYF.

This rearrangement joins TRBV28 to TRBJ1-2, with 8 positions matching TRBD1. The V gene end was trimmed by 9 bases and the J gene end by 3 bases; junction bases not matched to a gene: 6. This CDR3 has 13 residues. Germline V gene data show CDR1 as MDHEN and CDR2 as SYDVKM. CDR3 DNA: TGTGCCAGTTTACAGGGGGTCGACTATGGCTACACCTTC. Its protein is CASLQGVDYGYTF.

In nucleotides, the CDR3 is TGTGCCAGCAGTTTCTTACAGGGATTGCATAGCAATCAGCCCCAGCATTTT. Its translation is CASSFLQGLHSNQPQHF. The chain recombines TRBV27 with TRBJ1-5; possibly TRBD1 for D (6 bases). This CDR3 is 17 amino acids long. V lost 3 bases and J 0 bases, leaving 15 bases between the germline ends. Germline V lookup: CDR1 MNHEY, CDR2 SMNVEV (reference sequence).

The CDR3 bases are TGTGCCAGCTCACCCCGACAGAGCAACGGAAACACCATATATTTT. It codes for CASSPRQSNGNTIYF. The V gene is TRBV18, the J gene TRBJ1-3, with D possibly being TRBD1 (5 bases). Germline-derived CDR1 and CDR2 are KGHSH and LQKENI. The CDR3 loop spans 15 amino acids. Trimming stripped 3 bases from V and 4 bases from J, with 13 bases between.

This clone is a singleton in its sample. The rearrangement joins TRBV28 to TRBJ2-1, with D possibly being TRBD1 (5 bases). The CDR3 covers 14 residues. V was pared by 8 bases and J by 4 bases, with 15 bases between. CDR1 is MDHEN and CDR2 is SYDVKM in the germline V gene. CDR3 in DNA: TGTGCCAGCCTCAAGGGGCTATATTACAATGAGCAGTTCTTC. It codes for CASLKGLYYNEQFF.

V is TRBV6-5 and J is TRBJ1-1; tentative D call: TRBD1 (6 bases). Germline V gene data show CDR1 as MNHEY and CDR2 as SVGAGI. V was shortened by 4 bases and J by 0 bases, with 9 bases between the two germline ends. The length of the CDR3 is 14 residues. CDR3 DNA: TGTGCCAGCAGTTCGGGACATATGAACACTGAAGCTTTCTTT. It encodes CASSSGHMNTEAFF.

The CDR3 here is CASSPDGGRDQPQHF. The CDR3, as DNA: TGTGCCAGCAGCCCTGACGGGGGGCGCGATCAGCCCCAGCATTTT. This chain links TRBV11-2 with TRBJ1-5; tentative D call: TRBD1 (6 bases). This CDR3 is 15 amino acids long. The V gene lost 5 bases and the J gene lost 5 bases, with 16 bases spanning the gap. The germline gives CDR1 SGHAT, CDR2 FQNNGV.

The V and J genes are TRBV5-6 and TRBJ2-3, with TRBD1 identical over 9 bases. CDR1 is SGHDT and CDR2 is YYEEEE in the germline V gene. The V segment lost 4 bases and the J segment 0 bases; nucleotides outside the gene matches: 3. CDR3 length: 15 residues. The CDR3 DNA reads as TGTGCCAGCAGCAGTGGGACAGGGAGCACAGATACGCAGTATTTT. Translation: CASSSGTGSTDTQYF.

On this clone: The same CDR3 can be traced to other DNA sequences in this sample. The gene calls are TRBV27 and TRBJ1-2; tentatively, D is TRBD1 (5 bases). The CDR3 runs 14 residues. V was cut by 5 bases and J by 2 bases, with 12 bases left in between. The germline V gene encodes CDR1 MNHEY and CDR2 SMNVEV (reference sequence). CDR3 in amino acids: CASSPLQGNYGYTF. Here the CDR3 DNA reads TGTGCCAGCAGTCCGCTTCAGGGAAACTATGGCTACACCTTC.

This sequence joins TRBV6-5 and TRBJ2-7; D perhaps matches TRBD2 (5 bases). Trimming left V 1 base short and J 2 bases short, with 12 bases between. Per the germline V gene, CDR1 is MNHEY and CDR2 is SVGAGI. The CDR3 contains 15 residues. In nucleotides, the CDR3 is TGTGCCAGCAGTTACTGGGGTGAGGAGGCCTACGAGCAGTACTTC. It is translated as CASSYWGEEAYEQYF.

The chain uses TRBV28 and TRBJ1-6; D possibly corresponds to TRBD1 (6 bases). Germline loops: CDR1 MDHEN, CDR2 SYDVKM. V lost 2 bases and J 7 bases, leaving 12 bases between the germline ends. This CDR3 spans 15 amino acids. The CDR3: CASSLPGQGNSPLHF. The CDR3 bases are TGTGCCAGCAGTTTACCCGGCCAGGGGAATTCACCCCTCCACTTT. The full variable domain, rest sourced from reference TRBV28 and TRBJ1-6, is DVKVTQSSRYLVKRTGEKVFLECVQDMDHENMFWYRQDPGLGLRLIYFSYDVKMKEKGDIPEGYSVSREKKERFSLILESASTNQTSMYLCASSLPGQGNSPLHFGNGTRLTVT.

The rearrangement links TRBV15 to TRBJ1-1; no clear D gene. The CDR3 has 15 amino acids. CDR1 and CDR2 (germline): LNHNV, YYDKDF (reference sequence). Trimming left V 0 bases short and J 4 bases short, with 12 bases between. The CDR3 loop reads CATSRDLDQATEAFF. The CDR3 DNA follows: TGTGCCACCAGCAGAGATCTTGACCAGGCCACTGAAGCTTTCTTT.